The count of the clone carrying this T cell receptor (beta chain) is one. Its antigen is undetermined. This sample was included in a study of T cell responses to AZD1222 COVID-19 vaccine. Findings and limits, study-wide: There were mostly white British donors and more females than males, and clonal diversity was possibly underestimated.

Sequencing used immunoSEQ multiplex PCR; TCRdb keeps in-frame clones, though not all of them. The repertoire holds around 160,000 clones, with roughly 90% as singletons. This CDR3 spans 16 amino acids. Germline V lookup: CDR1 LGHNA, CDR2 YSLEER. V was shortened by 1 base and J by 7 bases, with 14 bases between the two germline ends. The source was peripheral blood, collected on day 0 of AZD1222 vaccination. The source is an adult in good health. The V gene is TRBV4-3, the J gene TRBJ1-6, with D possibly being TRBD1 (6 bases). CDR3 region: CASSQGSGTRNSPLHF. In nucleotides, the CDR3 is TGCGCCAGCAGCCAAGGATCCGGGACAAGGAATTCACCCCTCCACTTT.